Presented here are 18 T cell receptor beta chains from one specimen sequenced in a study of cytomegalovirus exposure and HLA in healthy donors. TCRdb's copy holds only in-frame clones and misses some; the assay was immunoSEQ multiplex PCR. The data contain about 200,000 clones, roughly 80% of them singletons. Material: PBMCs. The receptors come from a woman aged 18-30 years in good health and CMV-seronegative.

The chain recombines TRBV5-6 with TRBJ2-1; 8 bases are shared with TRBD1. CDR3 length: 16 residues. Germline CDR1 reads SGHDT; CDR2 reads YYEEEE. V gave up 4 bases and J gave up 3 bases; unmatched junction bases: 9. The CDR3 loop reads CASSRNQGAYYNEQFF. As DNA, the CDR3 is TGTGCCAGCAGCCGCAACCAGGGGGCGTACTACAATGAGCAGTTCTTC.

The chain joins TRBV7-8 to TRBJ2-7; 10 bases agree with TRBD1. V trimming: 5 bases; J trimming: 3 bases; junction bases outside the gene matches: 4. CDR1 is SGHVS, CDR2 FQNEAQ, per germline. The CDR3 has 14 residues. This chain's CDR3 is CASSRQGAFYEQYF. For the CDR3, the DNA is TGTGCCAGCAGCCGACAGGGGGCATTCTACGAGCAGTACTTC.

The gene calls are TRBV6-5 and TRBJ2-1; 11 bases are shared with TRBD2. This CDR3 has 15 residues. V shed 4 bases, J shed 3 bases, and the junction held 2 bases outside the gene matches. The germline gives CDR1 MNHEY, CDR2 SVGAGI. CDR3 DNA: TGTGCCAGCAGTTTAGCGGGAGGGCGCTACAATGAGCAGTTCTTC. It is translated as CASSLAGGRYNEQFF.

The chain has TRBV4-1 and TRBJ2-3; TRBD2 matches at 8 bases. This CDR3 has 18 residues. CDR1 and CDR2 from the germline V gene are MGHRA and YSYEKL. V shed 2 bases and J 2 bases; nucleotides not matched to a gene: 12. As DNA, the CDR3 is TGCGCCAGCAGCCAACAACTGCCGGGACTAGGGCCCACAGATACGCAGTATTTT. This sequence encodes CASSQQLPGLGPTDTQYF.

The chain is built from TRBV28 and TRBJ2-7; the D gene is possibly TRBD1 (6 bases). Germline V gene sequence: CDR1 MDHEN, CDR2 SYDVKM. CDR3 size: 15 residues. With 0 bases removed from V and 5 bases from J, the gap between germline ends came to 14 bases. This CDR3 reads CASSLWGTGNHEQYF. The CDR3 DNA is TGTGCCAGCAGTTTATGGGGCACAGGGAATCACGAGCAGTACTTC.

The chain links TRBV4-2 to TRBJ2-5; possible D gene TRBD2, 5 bases. Germline CDR1 and CDR2: LGHNA and YNFKEQ. V lost 4 bases to trimming and J lost 0 bases, with 15 bases between them. The CDR3 loop spans 16 amino acids. DNA of the CDR3: TGTGCCAGCAGCCGCCGCCCACTAGATTACCAAGAGACCCAGTACTTC. Its translation is CASSRRPLDYQETQYF.

CDR3 sequence reads: CASTPKGLAGPLNTDTQYF. The CDR3, as DNA: TGTGCCAGCACTCCAAAGGGACTAGCGGGCCCCCTGAACACAGATACGCAGTATTTT. The V and J genes are TRBV5-4 and TRBJ2-3; the match to TRBD2 covers 12 bases. The length of the CDR3 is 19 residues. J lost 2 bases, V lost 6 bases, and 16 bases had no gene match. The germline V gene has CDR1 SGHNT and CDR2 YYREEE (reference sequence).

This clone was found a few times. This sequence joins TRBV28 and TRBJ2-7; D remains ambiguous. The CDR3 runs 10 residues. Trimming took 2 bases from V and 5 from J, leaving 1 base between them. Germline V lookup: CDR1 MDHEN, CDR2 SYDVKM. CDR3 loop: CASSLHEQYF. The CDR3, as DNA: TGTGCCAGCAGTTTACACGAGCAGTACTTC.

This clone appeared many times. The V gene is TRBV13, the J gene TRBJ1-2; D not resolved. V lost 0 bases and J 6 bases, leaving 11 bases between the germline ends. The CDR3 runs to 14 residues. CDR1 PRHDT and CDR2 FYEKMQ come from the germline V gene (reference sequence). CDR3 amino acids: CASSLGVRRDGYTF. The CDR3, as DNA: TGTGCCAGCAGCTTAGGTGTCAGGAGGGATGGCTACACCTTC.

The chain couples TRBV2 to TRBJ1-4; perhaps TRBD1 as D (5 bases). The CDR3 has 14 residues. Deletions cut 3 bases from V and 6 bases from J, with 11 bases between. The germline V gene encodes CDR1 SNHLY and CDR2 FYNNEI. The CDR3 loop reads CASSDRGQYEKLFF. CDR3 bases: TGTGCCAGCAGTGATCGAGGACAATATGAAAAACTGTTTTTT.

There are a few counts of this clone. This rearrangement joins TRBV7-9 to TRBJ1-6; 8 bases align to TRBD1. Unmatched junction bases numbered 2, after V lost 4 bases and J lost 6 bases. The germline V gene has CDR1 SEHNR and CDR2 FQNEAQ (reference sequence). The CDR3 has 14 amino acids. The CDR3 DNA reads TGTGCCAGCAGCTGGACAGGGTCTAATTCACCCCTCCACTTT. It codes for CASSWTGSNSPLHF.

The genes are TRBV4-2 and TRBJ2-5; TRBD1 agrees at 7 bases. Germline V CDR1 and CDR2: LGHNA, YNFKEQ. The CDR3 consists of 14 residues. V was pared by 2 bases and J by 0 bases, with 0 bases of the junction left unmatched. The CDR3 bases are TGTGCCAGCAGCCAAACAGGGGACCAAGAGACCCAGTACTTC. Its translation is CASSQTGDQETQYF.

The chain links TRBV13 to TRBJ2-2; 7 positions agree with TRBD2. V shed 4 bases, J shed 7 bases, and the junction held 3 bases outside the gene matches. Germline CDR1 PRHDT, CDR2 FYEKMQ (reference sequence). CDR3 size: 13 residues. In DNA form, the CDR3 reads TGTGCCAGCAGCTGGGGGAGGGACGGGGAGCTGTTTTTT. As protein: CASSWGRDGELFF.

The gene calls are TRBV30 and TRBJ2-5, with TRBD2 identical over 8 bases. From germline, CDR1 is GTSNPN and CDR2 SVGIG (reference sequence). V lost 2 bases to trimming and J lost 2 bases; unmatched junction nucleotides: 4. The CDR3 runs to 14 residues. This CDR3 is CAWSPSGLQETQYF. The CDR3 nucleotides are TGTGCCTGGAGTCCTAGCGGGTTACAAGAGACCCAGTACTTC.

The chain recombines TRBV25-1 with TRBJ1-6; no firm D call. The V and J ends lost 5 bases and 10 bases respectively, with 15 bases between them. Germline loops: CDR1 MGHDK, CDR2 SYGVNS. The CDR3 is made up of 14 amino acids. Here the CDR3 reads CASSRRESRSPLHF. The CDR3 DNA follows: TGTGCCAGCAGTCGGCGGGAGAGTCGGTCACCCCTCCACTTT.

The J gene is TRBJ2-5, the V gene TRBV19; unclear D gene. This CDR3 region has 16 residues. Trimming took off 8 bases at V and 3 bases at J, with 22 bases between the two ends. CDR1 is LNHDA, CDR2 SQIVND, per germline (reference sequence). CDR3 coding DNA: TGTGCCAGTTCAGACCACGCCGGGTACCCCAAAGAGACCCAGTACTTC. Amino acid sequence: CASSDHAGYPKETQYF.

This sequence joins TRBV2 and TRBJ2-5; 7 bases fit TRBD1. Germline CDR1 SNHLY, CDR2 FYNNEI. The V and J ends lost 6 bases and 5 bases, in that order; junction bases with no gene match: 6. The CDR3 consists of 13 residues. As DNA, the CDR3 is TGTGCCAGCAGAGCGACAGGGTTTGAGACCCAGTACTTC. Its protein is CASRATGFETQYF. Supplemented by reference TRBV2 and TRBJ2-5, the full variable domain reads EPEVTQTPSHQVTQMGQEVILRCVPISNHLYFYWYRQILGQKVEFLVSFYNNEISEKSEIFDDQFSVERPDGSNFTLKIRSTKLEDSAMYFCASRATGFETQYFGPGTRLLVL.

The chain carries TRBV29-1 and TRBJ2-1, with D perhaps matching TRBD1 (6 bases). CDR1 SQVTM and CDR2 ANQGSEA come from the germline V gene. The CDR3 consists of 14 residues. The V end was cut by 4 bases, the J end by 4 bases, with 14 bases between. The CDR3 protein is CSVAGNREYNEQFF. CDR3 nucleotides: TGCAGCGTTGCGGGGAACAGGGAGTACAATGAGCAGTTCTTC.